This is a list of T cell receptor beta chains from one sample in a study of blood T cell repertoires in COVID-19. TCRdb keeps only in-frame clones here, not all; method: immunoSEQ multiplex PCR. The sample consists of about 74,000 clones, roughly 82% of them appearing once. The sequenced sample consisted of peripheral blood. These receptors were collected from a human donor in a cohort sampled during active COVID-19. CDR3s include the opening cysteine and the closing phenylalanine or tryptophan. D genes are given only for firm matches. Size is stated for part of the rows, as once, few or many counts, or as a class when the clone is expanded.

len	d_gene	abundance	v_gene	j_gene	CDR3nt	CDR3aa
13	TRBD1	few	TRBV6-6	TRBJ1-4	TGTGCCAGCAGTCAGGGGGGGGGTGAAAAACTGTTTTTT	CASSQGGGEKLFF
15	TRBD1	few	TRBV19	TRBJ2-1	TGTGCCAGTAGTAGGACAGGGGTCTCCTACAATGAGCAGTTCTTC	CASSRTGVSYNEQFF
19	TRBD1	.	TRBV5-6	TRBJ1-5	TGTGCCAGCAGCTTGGCCGGGGACAGGGGACTCCATAGCAATCAGCCCCAGCATTTT	CASSLAGDRGLHSNQPQHF
14	TRBD1	.	TRBV6-5	TRBJ1-1	TGTGCCAGCAGACCGCCGGGACAGGGATTGGGGGCTTTCTTT	CASRPPGQGLGAFF
14	.	.	TRBV9	TRBJ1-2	TGTGCCAGCAGCGTAGGGAACAGGGTCTTTGGCTACACCTTC	CASSVGNRVFGYTF
17	TRBD2	.	TRBV7-2	TRBJ2-4	TGTGCCAGCAACATGGGACCGGGACTAGCGGGGGAAAACATTCAGTACTTC	CASNMGPGLAGENIQYF
14	.	.	TRBV3-1/TRBV3-2	TRBJ1-4	TGTGCCAGCAGCCCCGGGGGAACTAATGAAAAACTGTTTTTT	CASSPGGTNEKLFF
14	.	.	TRBV5-6	TRBJ2-7	TGTGCCAGCAGCAGAAGGGTCGGGGCCTACGAGCAGTACTTC	CASSRRVGAYEQYF
17	.	.	TRBV19	TRBJ1-6	TGTGCCAGTAGTCGGACAGAGGGGAACTCCTATAATTCACCCCTCCACTTT	CASSRTEGNSYNSPLHF
13	.	.	TRBV14	TRBJ2-7	TGTGCCAGCAGCCAACTTAGTGTTTACGAGCAGTACTTC	CASSQLSVYEQYF
12	.	.	TRBV3-1/TRBV3-2	TRBJ2-7	TGTGCCAGCAGTCGGGAATCCTACGAGCAGTACTTC	CASSRESYEQYF
18	.	once	TRBV7-2	TRBJ2-7	TGTGCCAGCAGCTCCCACAAACTAGGGACACCGAGCTCCTACGAGCAGTACTTC	CASSSHKLGTPSSYEQYF
14	.	once	TRBV7-2	TRBJ1-2	TGTGCCAGCAGCTTGACAGTGGGGCCGAGGGGCTACACCTTC	CASSLTVGPRGYTF
15	TRBD2	once	TRBV11-2	TRBJ2-3	TGTGCCAGCAGCTTTCGCGGGGGGAACACAGATACGCAGTATTTT	CASSFRGGNTDTQYF
13	TRBD1	.	TRBV12-3/TRBV12-4	TRBJ1-1	TGTGCCAGCAGTGTTACAGGGGGCACTGAAGCTTTCTTT	CASSVTGGTEAFF
12	TRBD1	.	TRBV12-3/TRBV12-4	TRBJ2-3	TGTGCCAGCAGGGCGAACCAGGGGGCTTTGTATTTT	CASRANQGALYF
14	TRBD2	.	TRBV6-2/TRBV6-3	TRBJ2-7	TGTGCCAGCAGCCGGGGGGGGCCCCCCTACGAGCAGTACTTC	CASSRGGPPYEQYF
18	TRBD1	.	TRBV7-2	TRBJ1-1	TGTGCCAGCAGCTTAGTGGGACAGGGATGGAACAGGAACACTGAAGCTTTCTTT	CASSLVGQGWNRNTEAFF
14	TRBD2	.	TRBV11-2	TRBJ2-1	TGTGCCAGCAGCTTAGTGGGCGGGGGGTTAGAGCAGTTCTTC	CASSLVGGGLEQFF
15	.	once	TRBV18	TRBJ2-6	TGTGCCAGCTCACCAGAGGAGGCCCTGGCCAACGTCCTGACTTTC	CASSPEEALANVLTF
14	.	.	TRBV30	TRBJ2-7	TGTGCCTTATCCGGGACACGGAACTCCTACGAGCAGTACTTC	CALSGTRNSYEQYF
16	.	.	TRBV7-9	TRBJ2-7	TGTGCCAGCAGCGGCACAGGGTTTTTATCCTCCTACGAGCAGTACTTC	CASSGTGFLSSYEQYF
17	.	once	TRBV21-1	TRBJ2-2	TGTGCCAGCAGCAAATGGCAAGGGGGCAGGGTTACTGGGGAGCTGTTTTTT	CASSKWQGGRVTGELFF
15	.	.	TRBV5-4	TRBJ1-4	TGTGCCAGCAGCCGGAGGACAGCAACTAATGAAAAACTGTTTTTT	CASSRRTATNEKLFF
16	TRBD2	.	TRBV6-5	TRBJ2-7	TGTGCCAGCAGTTACACAATAGCGGGGGGGCCTCAGGAGCAGTACTTC	CASSYTIAGGPQEQYF
14	TRBD1	.	TRBV11-2	TRBJ1-2	TGTGCCAGCAGCACCACAGGGGGCGACTATGGCTACACCTTC	CASSTTGGDYGYTF
14	TRBD1	once	TRBV5-1	TRBJ2-7	TGCGCCAGCAGGTGGGGACAGGGATCCCACGAGCAGTACTTC	CASRWGQGSHEQYF